This T cell receptor (beta chain) was recovered during a study of blood T cell repertoires in COVID-19. Study context: Samples taken during acute and convalescent COVID-19 were collected in the United States, Italy and Spain. The cDNA or gDNA used as material had been derived from T cells, B-cell-depleted T cells, or PBMCs.

The CDR3 spans 13 residues. The germline gives CDR1 SNHLY, CDR2 FYNNEI. V shed 8 bases, J shed 9 bases, and the junction held 6 bases outside the gene matches. Those enrolled, adults aged roughly 18 to 100 years, came from 20 to 25 US areas. As processed by the authors: Amplification with reference gene primers provided the estimates of nucleated cell counts. Only in-frame clones appear in the TCRdb table, and some are missing; sequencing was by immunoSEQ multiplex PCR. The V and J calls and clone size come from that table; D and trimming were worked out from the DNA. The sample holds 260,000 or so clones, about nine tenths seen once.

The V and J genes are TRBV2 and TRBJ2-1; TRBD2 matches at 11 bases. The source material was PBMCs or T cells enriched from blood (not recorded which). The TCR originated in a woman under 40 with acute COVID-19. The CDR3 region has the DNA TGTGCCAGCCGACTAGCGGGGTCGATTGAGCAGTTCTTC. It encodes CASRLAGSIEQFF.